A single sample gave rise to the 24 T cell receptor beta chains below, sequenced in a study of blood T cell repertoires in COVID-19. Using immunoSEQ multiplex PCR, the repertoire was profiled, and TCRdb retains in-frame clones only, with some absent. This repertoire shows 350,000 or so clones, more than 85% found once; its top ten account for under 20%. Material for sequencing was PBMCs or T cells enriched from blood (not recorded which). The source of these receptors is a woman in her twenties or thirties who had recovered from COVID-19.

The V gene is TRBV4-1, the J gene TRBJ2-7; D call uncertain. Trimming pared 1 base from V and 2 bases from J, leaving 9 bases between. Germline V gene data show CDR1 as MGHRA and CDR2 as YSYEKL. The CDR3 has 14 amino acids. CDR3: CASSQVGYTYEQYF. As DNA, the CDR3 is TGCGCCAGCAGCCAAGTGGGCTATACCTACGAGCAGTACTTC.

The genes are TRBV9 and TRBJ2-7, with TRBD1 identical over 8 bases. With V trimmed by 0 bases and J by 6 bases, 5 bases remained unmatched. CDR3 length: 14 amino acids. Germline assignment: CDR1 SGDLS and CDR2 YYNGEE. The CDR3 bases are TGTGCCAGCAGCGTAGCTGGACAGGGCTCCGAGCAGTACTTC. It specifies CASSVAGQGSEQYF.

The V and J genes are TRBV2 and TRBJ1-1; D is unclear. This CDR3 spans 14 amino acids. CDR1 is SNHLY and CDR2 is FYNNEI in the germline V gene. V shed 3 bases and J shed 0 bases, with 8 bases lying between them. CDR3 coding DNA: TGTGCCAGCAGTGACGGGTGGGTGAACACTGAAGCTTTCTTT. Translation: CASSDGWVNTEAFF. Based on the CDR3 plus reference TRBV2 and TRBJ1-1, the full variable domain is EPEVTQTPSHQVTQMGQEVILRCVPISNHLYFYWYRQILGQKVEFLVSFYNNEISEKSEIFDDQFSVERPDGSNFTLKIRSTKLEDSAMYFCASSDGWVNTEAFFGQGTRLTVV.

This clone was counted a few times. The J gene is TRBJ2-2, the V gene TRBV7-3; tentative D call: TRBD1 (6 bases). This CDR3 has 15 residues. Trimming left V 2 bases short and J 3 bases short, with 10 bases between. Germline lookup yields CDR1 SGHTA and CDR2 FQGTGA. CDR3 sequence: CASSLGPGDTGELFF. In DNA form, the CDR3 reads TGTGCCAGCAGCTTAGGTCCAGGGGACACCGGGGAGCTGTTTTTT.

The chain has TRBV11-2 and TRBJ1-6; D is undetermined. With 0 bases removed from V and 5 bases from J, the gap between germline ends came to 8 bases. Germline V gives CDR1 SGHAT, CDR2 FQNNGV. The CDR3 runs 15 residues. The CDR3 is CASSLENSHNSPLHF. The CDR3 DNA is TGTGCCAGCAGCTTAGAAAACAGTCATAATTCACCCCTCCACTTT.

This rearrangement joins TRBV7-9 to TRBJ2-7; D gene uncertain. CDR1 SEHNR and CDR2 FQNEAQ come from the germline V gene (reference sequence). This CDR3 contains 13 residues. Trimming cost V 1 base and J 6 bases, with 10 bases left between them. For the CDR3, the DNA is TGTGCCAGCAGCTTAGGTCCCAGTGCCGAGCAGTACTTC. This codes for CASSLGPSAEQYF.

This chain uses TRBV5-1 with TRBJ1-1, with D tentatively TRBD1 (6 bases). CDR3 length equals 15 residues. The V gene's germline CDR1 is SGHRS and CDR2 YFSETQ. The V end lost 3 bases, the J end lost 1 base, and 13 bases lay between the germline ends. CDR3 amino acids: CASSSTGYPNTEAFF. The CDR3 bases are TGCGCCAGCAGCTCTACAGGGTACCCGAACACTGAAGCTTTCTTT.

This clone was recorded once. The chain employs TRBV27 and TRBJ1-2; the D gene is possibly TRBD1 (6 bases). The length of the CDR3 is 12 residues. Trimming removed 7 bases from V and 9 bases from J, with 15 bases in between. Germline lookup yields CDR1 MNHEY and CDR2 SMNVEV (reference sequence). The CDR3 region has the DNA TGTGCCAGCACTACAGGGACGGATCGCTACACCTTC. Translation gives CASTTGTDRYTF.

This chain links TRBV5-1 with TRBJ1-1; D is possibly TRBD1 (6 bases). The CDR3 has 14 amino acids. The V end was cut by 2 bases, the J end by 0 bases, with 8 bases between. CDR1 SGHRS and CDR2 YFSETQ come from the germline V gene. The CDR3 loop reads CASSFAGVNTEAFF. DNA for the CDR3: TGCGCCAGCAGCTTCGCAGGGGTGAACACTGAAGCTTTCTTT.

V is TRBV5-6 and J is TRBJ2-2; 7 bases are shared with TRBD1. Germline trimming cut 2 bases from V and 4 bases from J; bases unmatched to any gene: 11. The CDR3 covers 17 residues. In germline, CDR1 is SGHDT, CDR2 YYEEEE. CDR3 loop: CASSFTGEVRGTGELFF. CDR3 nucleotides: TGTGCCAGCAGCTTTACAGGGGAAGTTCGAGGCACCGGGGAGCTGTTTTTT.

This sequence joins TRBV7-9 and TRBJ2-7; no firm D call. The length of the CDR3 is 12 residues. Deletions cut 5 bases from V and 3 bases from J, with 8 bases between. The germline V gene has CDR1 SEHNR and CDR2 FQNEAQ (reference sequence). Here the CDR3 DNA reads TGTGCCAGCAGCGCCCTAAGCTACGAGCAGTACTTC. It translates to CASSALSYEQYF.

Regarding this clone: Other nucleotide sequences in the sample specify the same CDR3. This chain links TRBV28 with TRBJ1-3; TRBD1 matches 7 bases. In germline, CDR1 is MDHEN, CDR2 SYDVKM. J lost 4 bases, V lost 6 bases, and 3 bases had no gene match. This CDR3 comprises 13 residues. CDR3 nucleotides: TGTGCCAGCAGCCTCAGGGGGGGAAACACCATATATTTT. Protein product: CASSLRGGNTIYF.

The genes are TRBV28 and TRBJ1-1, with 9 positions matching TRBD1. V dropped 2 bases and J dropped 6; count of bases not matched to a gene: 13. The CDR3 totals 17 residues. The germline CDR1 and CDR2 sequences are MDHEN and SYDVKM. CDR3 nucleotides: TGTGCCAGCAGTTTAAGGGACAGGGAATTGGGTCAGCCTGAAGCTTTCTTT. It translates to CASSLRDRELGQPEAFF.

This clone is a singleton in its sample. The rearrangement joins TRBV6-5 to TRBJ2-1; tentative D call: TRBD2 (6 bases). In germline, CDR1 is MNHEY, CDR2 SVGAGI. Trimming took 4 bases from V and 1 from J, leaving 14 bases between them. This CDR3 spans 16 amino acids. The CDR3 region is CASSFTSRGSYNEQFF. For the CDR3, the DNA is TGTGCCAGCAGTTTCACTAGCCGCGGATCCTACAATGAGCAGTTCTTC.

The CDR3 loop is CASSEAEGLGAFF. The CDR3 DNA follows: TGTGCCAGCAGTGAAGCGGAGGGCCTAGGAGCTTTCTTT. This sequence joins TRBV2 and TRBJ1-1; D unresolved. Looked up from germline, CDR1 is SNHLY and CDR2 is FYNNEI. The CDR3 has 13 residues. Trimming pared 0 bases from V and 10 bases from J, leaving 12 bases between.

The rearrangement uses TRBV7-6 and TRBJ2-1; TRBD1 matches 8 bases. J lost 6 bases, V lost 1 base, and 2 bases had no gene match. CDR3 size: 14 residues. Germline V gene lookup returns CDR1 SGHVS and CDR2 FNYEAQ. The CDR3, as DNA: TGTGCCAGCAGCTTAGAGGACAGGGTCAATGAGCAGTTCTTC. Its protein product is CASSLEDRVNEQFF.

The rearrangement uses TRBV11-3 and TRBJ1-3; D is undetermined. Germline CDR1 is SGHNT and CDR2 is YENEEA. The CDR3 has 15 amino acids. Between the trimmed V and J ends, which lost 0 bases and 0 bases, there was a span of 6 bases. CDR3 bases: TGTGCCAGCAGCTTAGACTTCAGCTCTGGAAACACCATATATTTT. It yields the protein CASSLDFSSGNTIYF.

V usage is TRBV7-3 and J usage is TRBJ1-1; tentative D call: TRBD1 (6 bases). Germline V CDR1 and CDR2: SGHTA, FQGTGA. The germline V and J ends were trimmed by 1 base and 1 base, with 10 bases remaining between them. The CDR3 has 15 amino acids. The CDR3 bases are TGTGCCAGCAGCTTAAAACCAGGGGCGAACACTGAAGCTTTCTTT. This codes for CASSLKPGANTEAFF.

V and J are TRBV6-1 and TRBJ2-5; D might be TRBD2 (5 bases). Germline values: CDR1 MNHNS, CDR2 SASEGT. The CDR3 loop spans 14 amino acids. V was trimmed by 0 bases and J by 5 bases, leaving 10 bases between them. The CDR3 is CASSEASVTETQYF. The CDR3 region has the DNA TGTGCCAGCAGTGAAGCTAGCGTCACGGAGACCCAGTACTTC.

This rearrangement joins TRBV5-4 to TRBJ1-1; 7 bases are shared with TRBD1. This CDR3 is 15 amino acids long. Germline values: CDR1 SGHNT, CDR2 YYREEE (reference sequence). The trim removed 4 bases at V and 8 bases at J, leaving 14 bases unmatched. The CDR3 bases are TGTGCCAGCAGCCCATCACAGGGGTGGCTGTCGGAAGCTTTCTTT. Protein: CASSPSQGWLSEAFF.

This clone is a singleton in its sample. The chain recombines TRBV5-6 with TRBJ1-1, with D maybe TRBD1 (6 bases). The CDR3 has 14 residues. Germline CDR1 and CDR2: SGHDT and YYEEEE. Between the trimmed V and J ends, which lost 0 bases and 0 bases, there was a span of 6 bases. CDR3: CASSLDRVNTEAFF. The CDR3 region has the DNA TGTGCCAGCAGCTTGGACAGGGTGAACACTGAAGCTTTCTTT. Full variable domain (missing parts from reference TRBV5-6 and TRBJ1-1): DAGVTQSPTHLIKTRGQQVTLRCSPKSGHDTVSWYQQALGQGPQFIFQYYEEEERQRGNFPDRFSGHQFPNYSSELNVNALLLGDSALYLCASSLDRVNTEAFFGQGTRLTVV.

The chain has TRBV3-1 (or the pseudogene TRBV3-2) and TRBJ2-1, with 7 bases matching TRBD1. J was trimmed by 1 base and V by 6 bases; bases with no gene match: 6. The CDR3 is made up of 15 amino acids. Germline assignment: CDR1 LGHDT and CDR2 YNNKEL (reference sequence). This CDR3 reads CASRQNRGSYNEQFF. The CDR3 nucleotides read TGTGCCAGCAGGCAAAACAGGGGATCCTACAATGAGCAGTTCTTC.

This clone was seen a few times. The chain is built from TRBV5-1 and TRBJ1-1; tentatively, D is TRBD1 (6 bases). The germline CDR1 and CDR2 sequences are SGHRS and YFSETQ. Trimming shortened V by 2 bases and J by 6 bases, and 14 bases separated the two germline ends. The CDR3 has 14 amino acids. CDR3 loop: CASSLTGYDAEAFF. The CDR3 DNA reads as TGCGCCAGCAGCTTAACAGGGTATGACGCTGAAGCTTTCTTT.

This clone has a handful of counts. The chain recombines TRBV19 with TRBJ1-2; weak D call: TRBD1 (6 bases). The ends were cut back, 4 bases at V and 8 bases at J, with 14 bases in the middle. CDR3 length: 13 amino acids. The V gene's germline CDR1 is LNHDA and CDR2 SQIVND (reference sequence). CDR3 DNA sequence: TGTGCCAGTAGTAGGGGGCAGCTTTTCGGCTACACCTTC. This codes for CASSRGQLFGYTF.